The clone carrying this T cell receptor (beta chain) has at least ten counts. The record originates from a study of regulatory T cells in long-lasting Graves disease. The time point was: newly diagnosed GD, antithyroid drugs for less than 3 months. The TCR library was made from RNA extracted from PBMCs. CDR3 length: 16 residues. Trimming at V came to 4 bases and at J to 0 bases, leaving 6 bases not matched to a gene. Building the TCR beta libraries relied on iRepertoire HTBI primers, and CDR3 regions underwent Arm-PCR. TCRdb analysed the multiplex PCR reads with MiXCR anew, one entry per CDR3 protein. The table includes 550,000 to 650,000 distinct CDR3 sequences, about 15% detected once. These data were also reused for a study on T cells in Graves' hyperthyroidism and ophthalmopathy.

The rearrangement links TRBV12-3 or TRBV12-4 to TRBJ2-1; 7 bases match TRBD1. The sequence was collected from a man aged 18 to 30 with Graves disease. The input for sequencing was peripheral blood mononuclear cells (PBMCs), taken at new diagnosis, from a patient treated with antithyroid drugs. As DNA, the CDR3 is TGTGCCAGCAGTTCCCGGGACAGTGGCTCCTACAATGAGCAGTTCTTC. Amino acid sequence: CASSSRDSGSYNEQFF.